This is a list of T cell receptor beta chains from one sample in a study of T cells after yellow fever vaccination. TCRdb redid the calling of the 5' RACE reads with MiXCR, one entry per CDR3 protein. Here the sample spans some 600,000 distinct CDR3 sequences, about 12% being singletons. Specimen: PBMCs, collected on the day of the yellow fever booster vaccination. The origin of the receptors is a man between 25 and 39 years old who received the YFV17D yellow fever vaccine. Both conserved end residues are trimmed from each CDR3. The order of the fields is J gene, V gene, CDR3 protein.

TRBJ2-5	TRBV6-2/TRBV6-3	ASRRLAGVDETQY
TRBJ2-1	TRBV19	AVGSSYNEQF
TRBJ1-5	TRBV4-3	ASSQDLEREQPQH
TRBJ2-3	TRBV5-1	ASSLGLEITDTQY
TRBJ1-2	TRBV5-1	ASSLPGNYGYT
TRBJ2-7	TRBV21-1	ASSKAGQTYEQY
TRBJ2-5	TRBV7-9	ASSFPGQGSGETQY
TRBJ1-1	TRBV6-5	ASSAGTGSAF
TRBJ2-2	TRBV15	ATRTDRGFGGELF
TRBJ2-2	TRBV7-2	ASSFLNGLPTGELF
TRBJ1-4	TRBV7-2	ASSLVFGTAEKLF
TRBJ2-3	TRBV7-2	ASRLETGINTQY
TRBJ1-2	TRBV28	ASSTGQVGYT
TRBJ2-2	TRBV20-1	SASQGAGELF
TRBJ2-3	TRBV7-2	ASSLDRETSTDTQY
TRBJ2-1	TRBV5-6	ASSLAGQREQF
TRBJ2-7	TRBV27	ASSFNMGYEQY
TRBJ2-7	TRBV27	ASRPGTGFGEQY
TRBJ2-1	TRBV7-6	ASSLTMSSYNEQF